Following are 7 T cell receptor beta chains from one sample sequenced in a study. Cells sorted as Tregs were CD4+, CD25+ and CD127-/low. TCRdb itself ran the 5' RACE reads through MiXCR, one entry per CDR3 protein. Of around 9,600 distinct CDR3 sequences listed, approximately 34% are singletons. Specimen: Tregs sorted from blood. The receptor set was obtained from a female donor with breast cancer.

This clonotype is classed as medium-sized. The chain couples TRBV5-1 to TRBJ1-1; no firm D call. The CDR3 has 16 amino acids. Germline V CDR1 and CDR2: SGHRS, YFSETQ. V lost 2 bases and J lost 0, with 14 bases in between. This chain's CDR3 is CASSFVGPGVNTEAFF. CDR3 DNA: TGCGCCAGCAGCTTCGTTGGGCCGGGAGTGAACACTGAAGCTTTCTTT.

This clonotype was counted only a few times. The J gene is TRBJ2-3, the V gene TRBV29-1; 10 bases match TRBD2. V lost 6 bases, J lost 2 bases, and 20 bases stayed unmatched. Germline assignment: CDR1 SQVTM and CDR2 ANQGSEA. CDR3 length equals 19 residues. The CDR3 DNA sequence: TGCAGCGTGGACAGCCCCCGACTAGCGGGCCGGATGTTCACAGATACGCAGTATTTT. Translation gives CSVDSPRLAGRMFTDTQYF.

In this sample, this clonotype is medium-sized. This chain links TRBV10-3 with TRBJ2-7; D gene ambiguous. V was trimmed by 3 bases and J by 3 bases, leaving 24 bases between them. The germline V gene encodes CDR1 ENHRY and CDR2 SYGVKD. This CDR3 region has 18 residues. The CDR3 sequence is CAISEPILSASPNYEQYF. The CDR3 nucleotides are TGTGCCATCAGTGAACCAATACTATCGGCTAGTCCTAACTACGAGCAGTACTTC.

This clonotype came up once. A single base separates this from a much larger clone, so it may be a read error. The rearrangement uses TRBV20-1 and TRBJ2-1; maybe TRBD2 (6 bases). Germline CDR1 and CDR2: DFQATT and SNEGSKA (reference sequence). The CDR3 is 15 residues long. Trimming left V 1 base short and J 4 bases short, with 14 bases between. CDR3 DNA sequence: TGCAGTGCTAGAGGAGCGGGTATCTTATACAATGAGCAGTTCTTC. It encodes CSARGAGILYNEQFF.

The rearrangement uses TRBV20-1 and TRBJ2-1; D gene uncertain. V dropped 0 bases and J dropped 13 bases, with 10 bases sitting between them. From germline, CDR1 is DFQATT and CDR2 SNEGSKA (reference sequence). CDR3 length: 11 residues. The chain's CDR3 is CSARDHGLQFF. In nucleotides, the CDR3 is TGCAGTGCTAGAGATCATGGGCTACAGTTCTTC.

In DNA form, the CDR3 reads TGTGCCAGCAGCTTGGTGTGGACTAGCGGGACTAATGAGCAGTTCTTC. The encoded protein is CASSLVWTSGTNEQFF. The chain uses TRBV5-4 and TRBJ2-1; 12 nucleotides line up with TRBD2. Losses at the gene ends were 0 bases for V and 7 bases for J; bases not matched to a gene: 5. The CDR3 sequence is 16 residues long. Germline CDR1 and CDR2: SGHNT and YYREEE (reference sequence).

The sample holds a few counts of this clonotype. The V call is TRBV20-1, the J call TRBJ2-2; 13 bases are shared with TRBD2. Looked up from germline, CDR1 is DFQATT and CDR2 is SNEGSKA (reference sequence). This CDR3 is built from 17 residues. V was clipped by 0 bases and J by 5 bases; unmatched bases: 6. The CDR3 sequence is CSARDLLGLAGTGELFF. The DNA for the CDR3 is TGCAGTGCTAGAGATCTTTTGGGACTAGCGGGAACCGGGGAGCTGTTTTTT.